This record concerns one T cell receptor (beta chain) sequence. This sample is part of a study of blood T cell repertoires in COVID-19. Study overall: Samples taken during acute and convalescent COVID-19 were collected in the United States, Italy and Spain. The cDNA or gDNA used as material had been derived from T cells, B-cell-depleted T cells, or PBMCs.

In the study's own analysis: By means of reference gene primer amplification, nucleated cell counts were estimated. TCRdb's table, derived via immunoSEQ multiplex PCR, lists solely in-frame clones and lacks some. V and J calls and clone size are copied from that table; D and trimming were computed from the DNA. The sample consists of approximately 98,000 clones, about 81% of them appearing once. The CDR3 length is 13 residues. The V segment lost 4 bases and the J segment 5 bases; nucleotides outside the gene matches: 2. From germline, CDR1 is SGHRS and CDR2 YFSETQ. Sequences were obtained from peripheral blood. The source is a man aged 55 to 70 with acute or convalescent COVID-19. This rearrangement joins TRBV5-1 to TRBJ2-1, with 8 bases aligning to TRBD1. This chain's CDR3 is CASSDRGDNEQFF. CDR3 in DNA: TGCGCCAGCAGCGACAGGGGTGACAATGAGCAGTTCTTC.